These 15 T cell receptor beta chains were all obtained from the same sample, sequenced in a study of shared clonotypes between healthy human individuals. Sequencing used immunoSEQ multiplex PCR; TCRdb keeps in-frame clones, though not all of them. The sample includes about 1.9 million clones, about 94% of them seen just once. It was CD45RO-negative cells, positively selected for CCR7, that made up naive CD8 cells, with terminally differentiated effector memory CD45RA+ cells excluded. Source material: naive CD8+ T cells from PBMCs. The receptors stem from a man younger than 30 in good health. Some clones in this sample may be carry-over from other donors' samples.

The gene calls are TRBV5-4 and TRBJ2-5, with a weak D call TRBD1 (6 bases). The germline V and J ends were trimmed by 5 bases and 2 bases, with 16 bases remaining between them. CDR3 length equals 15 residues. CDR1 SGHNT and CDR2 YYREEE come from the germline V gene (reference sequence). The CDR3 loop is CASSGTPAVQETQYF. CDR3 DNA sequence: TGTGCCAGCAGTGGGACACCGGCGGTTCAAGAGACCCAGTACTTC.

J is TRBJ1-1 and V is TRBV19; 9 bases fit TRBD1. Germline V gene sequence: CDR1 LNHDA, CDR2 SQIVND (reference sequence). After removal of 1 base from V and 0 bases from J, the junction contained 6 bases not matched to a gene. This CDR3 has 17 amino acids. The chain's CDR3 is CASSIGGTGFVNTEAFF. The CDR3, as DNA: TGTGCCAGTAGTATAGGAGGGACAGGGTTTGTGAACACTGAAGCTTTCTTT.

The count of this clone is one. V usage is TRBV19 and J usage is TRBJ2-7; D tentatively fits TRBD1 or TRBD2 (5 bases each). Trimming left V 5 bases short and J 3 bases short, with 17 bases between. The CDR3 loop spans 15 amino acids. Germline V CDR1 and CDR2: LNHDA, SQIVND (reference sequence). CDR3 bases: TGTGCCAGTAGTGCCTCCCCGGGACGGGGCTACGAGCAGTACTTC. It is translated as CASSASPGRGYEQYF.

This rearrangement joins TRBV5-6 to TRBJ2-3, with 7 bases that match TRBD1. Germline V gene sequence: CDR1 SGHDT, CDR2 YYEEEE. Trimming at V came to 1 base and at J to 4 bases, leaving 6 bases not matched to a gene. The CDR3 has 15 residues. The CDR3 DNA reads as TGTGCCAGCAGCTTGCTACAGGGGTGGGCAGATACGCAGTATTTT. Protein sequence: CASSLLQGWADTQYF.

The V gene is TRBV28, the J gene TRBJ2-1, with D perhaps matching TRBD1 (5 bases). CDR1 MDHEN and CDR2 SYDVKM come from the germline V gene. The V end was cut by 3 bases, the J end by 8 bases, with 14 bases between. The CDR3 contains 14 residues. In DNA, the CDR3 is TGTGCCAGCAGTTTCGGGTTGGGGCCAGATGAGCAGTTCTTC. It translates to CASSFGLGPDEQFF.

The chain links TRBV6-1 to TRBJ2-5; D ambiguous. CDR1 and CDR2 (germline): MNHNS, SASEGT. CDR3 length equals 13 residues. V was cut by 4 bases and J by 2 bases, with 8 bases left in between. CDR3 sequence (DNA): TGTGCCAGCAGTGTCTTAGCACAAGAGACCCAGTACTTC. The encoded protein is CASSVLAQETQYF.

V and J are TRBV10-3 and TRBJ2-1, with D perhaps given as TRBD1 or TRBD2 (6 bases each). From germline, CDR1 is ENHRY and CDR2 SYGVKD. This CDR3 region has 18 residues. Trimming removed 3 bases from V and 4 bases from J, with 22 bases in between. The CDR3 sequence: CAISDPFGQGTDYNEQFF. The CDR3 DNA is TGTGCCATCAGTGACCCTTTCGGCCAGGGGACTGATTACAATGAGCAGTTCTTC.

CDR3 protein: CASSDRRDEQFF. CDR3 bases: TGTGCCAGCAGCGACCGACGGGATGAGCAGTTCTTC. The chain carries TRBV7-9 and TRBJ2-1; D not certain. The V end lost 5 bases, the J end lost 8 bases, and 10 bases lay between the germline ends. This CDR3 spans 12 amino acids. CDR1 is SEHNR and CDR2 is FQNEAQ in the germline V gene (reference sequence).

This clone was counted a few times. CDR3 residues: CASSHRQSYGYTF. In DNA, the CDR3 is TGTGCCAGCAGTCACCGACAGTCCTATGGCTACACCTTC. The chain employs TRBV28 and TRBJ1-2, with D maybe TRBD1 (5 bases). Trimming pared 5 bases from V and 4 bases from J, leaving 11 bases between. There are 13 residues in the CDR3. The V gene's germline CDR1 is MDHEN and CDR2 SYDVKM.

CDR3 bases: TGTGCCAGTGGTTGGGGACAGGGAATGAACACTGAAGCTTTCTTT. Its protein product is CASGWGQGMNTEAFF. The gene calls are TRBV19 and TRBJ1-1; TRBD1 aligns across 9 bases. This CDR3 is built from 15 residues. V shed 8 bases and J 0 bases; nucleotides not matched to a gene: 7. Per germline, CDR1 LNHDA and CDR2 SQIVND (reference sequence).

J is TRBJ2-7 and V is TRBV9, with 13 bases matching TRBD2. From germline, CDR1 is SGDLS and CDR2 YYNGEE. The trim removed 3 bases at V and 2 bases at J, leaving 5 bases unmatched. The length of the CDR3 is 16 residues. In nucleotides, the CDR3 is TGTGCCAGCAGCGGGACTAGCGGGAGTCCGACCTACGAGCAGTACTTC. Protein product: CASSGTSGSPTYEQYF.

The rearrangement uses TRBV11-2 and TRBJ1-4, with D uncertain. V lost 5 bases and J 8 bases, leaving 15 bases between the germline ends. Germline V lookup: CDR1 SGHAT, CDR2 FQNNGV. CDR3 size: 14 residues. The CDR3 DNA follows: TGTGCCAGCAGCCAAATCCTACTGGGGGAAAAACTGTTTTTT. Amino acids: CASSQILLGEKLFF.

V and J are TRBV28 and TRBJ2-4, with no clear D. Trimming shortened V by 3 bases and J by 0 bases, and 6 bases separated the two germline ends. The CDR3 contains 14 residues. Germline loops: CDR1 MDHEN, CDR2 SYDVKM. The CDR3 reads CASSFWVAKNIQYF. CDR3 coding DNA: TGTGCCAGCAGTTTTTGGGTAGCCAAAAACATTCAGTACTTC.

The rearrangement uses TRBV9 and TRBJ1-2; 8 bases map to TRBD1. After removal of 2 bases from V and 4 bases from J, the junction contained 4 bases not matched to a gene. The germline gives CDR1 SGDLS, CDR2 YYNGEE. The CDR3 loop spans 14 amino acids. The CDR3 reads CASSVQGAGYGYTF. The CDR3 nucleotides are TGTGCCAGCAGCGTCCAGGGGGCAGGCTATGGCTACACCTTC.

The chain links TRBV9 to TRBJ2-5; D ambiguous. This CDR3 contains 13 residues. V dropped 5 bases and J dropped 3 bases, with 11 bases sitting between them. Germline CDR1 reads SGDLS; CDR2 reads YYNGEE. This CDR3 reads CASRNDGKETQYF. The CDR3 DNA reads TGTGCCAGCAGGAATGACGGTAAAGAGACCCAGTACTTC.